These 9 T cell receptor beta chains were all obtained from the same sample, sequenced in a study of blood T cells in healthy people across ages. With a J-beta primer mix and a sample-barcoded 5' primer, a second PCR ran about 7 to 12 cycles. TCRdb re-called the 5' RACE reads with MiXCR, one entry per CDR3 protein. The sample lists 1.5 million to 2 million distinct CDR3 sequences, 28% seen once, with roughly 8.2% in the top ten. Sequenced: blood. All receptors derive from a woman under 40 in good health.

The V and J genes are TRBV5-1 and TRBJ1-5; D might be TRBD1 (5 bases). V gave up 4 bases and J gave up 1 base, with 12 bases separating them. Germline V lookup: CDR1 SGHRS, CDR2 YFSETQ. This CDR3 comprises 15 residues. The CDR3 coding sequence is TGCGCCAGCAGCAGGGGTGATGAGAGCAATCAGCCCCAGCATTTT. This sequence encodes CASSRGDESNQPQHF.

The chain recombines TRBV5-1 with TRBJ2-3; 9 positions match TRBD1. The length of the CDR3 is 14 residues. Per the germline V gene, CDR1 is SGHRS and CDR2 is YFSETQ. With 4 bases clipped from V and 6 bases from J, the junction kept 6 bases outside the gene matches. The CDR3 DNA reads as TGCGCCAGCAGCGGCGGACAGGGGAGGGATACGCAGTATTTT. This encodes CASSGGQGRDTQYF.

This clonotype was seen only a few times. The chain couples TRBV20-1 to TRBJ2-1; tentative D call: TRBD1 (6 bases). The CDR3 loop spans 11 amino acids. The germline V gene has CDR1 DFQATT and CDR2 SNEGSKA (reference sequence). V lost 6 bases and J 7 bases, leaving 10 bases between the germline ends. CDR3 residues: CSATQGNEQFF. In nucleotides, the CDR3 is TGCAGTGCAACTCAGGGGAATGAGCAGTTCTTC.

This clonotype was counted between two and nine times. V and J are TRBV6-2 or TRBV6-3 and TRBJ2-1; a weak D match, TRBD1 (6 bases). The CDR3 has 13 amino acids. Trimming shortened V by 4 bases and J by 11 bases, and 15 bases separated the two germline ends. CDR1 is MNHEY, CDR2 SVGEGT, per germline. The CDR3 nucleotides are TGTGCCAGCAGTTCCCTCACCACAGGGAAGCAGTTCTTC. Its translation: CASSSLTTGKQFF.

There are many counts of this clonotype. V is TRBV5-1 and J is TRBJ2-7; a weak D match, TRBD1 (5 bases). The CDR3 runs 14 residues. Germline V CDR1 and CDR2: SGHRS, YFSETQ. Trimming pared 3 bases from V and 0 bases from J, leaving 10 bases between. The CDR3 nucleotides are TGCGCCAGCAGCTGGACATTTCCCTCCTACGAGCAGTACTTC. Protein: CASSWTFPSYEQYF.

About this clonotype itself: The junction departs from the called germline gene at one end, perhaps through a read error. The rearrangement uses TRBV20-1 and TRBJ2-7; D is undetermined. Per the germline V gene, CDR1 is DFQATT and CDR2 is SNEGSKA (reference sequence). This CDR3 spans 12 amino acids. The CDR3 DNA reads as TGCAGGGCTAGAGTGGCCACCCACGAGCAGTACTTC. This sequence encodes CRARVATHEQYF.

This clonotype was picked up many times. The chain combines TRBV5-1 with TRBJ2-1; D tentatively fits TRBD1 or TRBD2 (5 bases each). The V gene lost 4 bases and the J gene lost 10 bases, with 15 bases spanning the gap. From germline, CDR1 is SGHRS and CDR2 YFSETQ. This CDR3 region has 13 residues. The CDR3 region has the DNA TGCGCCAGCAGCCAAACACCGGGACGGGAGCAGTTCTTC. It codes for CASSQTPGREQFF.

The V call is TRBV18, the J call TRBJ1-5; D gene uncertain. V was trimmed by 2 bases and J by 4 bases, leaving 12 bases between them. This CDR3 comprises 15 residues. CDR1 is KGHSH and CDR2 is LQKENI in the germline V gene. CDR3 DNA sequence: TGTGCCAGCTCACCAGATAAGGAGAGTAATCAGCCCCAGCATTTT. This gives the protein CASSPDKESNQPQHF.

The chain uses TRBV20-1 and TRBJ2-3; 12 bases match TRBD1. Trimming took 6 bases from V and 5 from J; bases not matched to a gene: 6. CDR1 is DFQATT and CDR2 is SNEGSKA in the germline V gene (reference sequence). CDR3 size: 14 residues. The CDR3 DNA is TGCAGTGCCCCGGGACAGGGGGCCCAAGATACGCAGTATTTT. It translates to CSAPGQGAQDTQYF.